The clone carrying this T cell receptor beta chain was picked up one time. Its antigen is unidentified. Adult Caucasians living in Nashville, Tennessee made up all of the donors. Across several immunoSEQ plates, the genomic DNA of each subset was split evenly. Clones were read by immunoSEQ multiplex PCR, and TCRdb kept only the in-frame ones, dropping some. The sample lists approximately 95,000 clones; about two thirds were seen once. The record originates from a study of shared clonotypes between healthy human individuals. About the study: Donors were two women and a few men aged 18 to 49. Overall study findings and caveats: Shared clonotypes across all four donors exceeded non-shared ones in generation probability.

Trimming stripped 7 bases from V and 4 bases from J, with 10 bases between. From germline, CDR1 is LNHDA and CDR2 SQIVND (reference sequence). CDR3 length: 12 residues. The sample consisted of memory CD8+ T cells sorted from blood. The subset was: CD45RO+ cells pooled with CCR7-negative TemRA cells. The TCR originated in a man between 25 and 39 years old in good health. The V and J genes are TRBV19 and TRBJ1-1, with D possibly matching TRBD1 (6 bases). The CDR3 here is CASKQGSTEAFF. In DNA form, the CDR3 reads TGTGCCAGTAAACAGGGTAGCACTGAAGCTTTCTTT.